This entry features one TCR beta chain sequence. How the authors handled the data: Using reference gene primer amplification, nucleated cell counts were estimated. Sequencing was performed with immunoSEQ multiplex PCR; in TCRdb, only in-frame clones are kept and a portion is missing. The V and J calls and clone size are taken from that table; D and trimming were inferred from the DNA. The table records 150,000 to 200,000 clones, roughly 86% of them present only once. The CDR3 extends over 15 amino acids. J lost 3 bases, V lost 7 bases, and 8 bases had no gene match. Germline V gives CDR1 MDHEN, CDR2 SYDVKM. The source of the sample is a study of blood T cell repertoires in COVID-19. Study in general: Whether acute or convalescent, the COVID-19 samples came from the United States, Italy and Spain. PBMCs, B-cell-depleted T cells, or T cells were the source of the cDNA or gDNA that made up the material.

V and J are TRBV28 and TRBJ1-2, with 10 bases that match TRBD1. Input material: peripheral blood. This clonotype was obtained from a man between 35 and 55 years old with active or convalescent COVID-19. The CDR3: CASTPAGTGDYGYTF. The CDR3 DNA is TGTGCCAGCACACCCGCCGGGACAGGGGACTATGGCTACACCTTC.